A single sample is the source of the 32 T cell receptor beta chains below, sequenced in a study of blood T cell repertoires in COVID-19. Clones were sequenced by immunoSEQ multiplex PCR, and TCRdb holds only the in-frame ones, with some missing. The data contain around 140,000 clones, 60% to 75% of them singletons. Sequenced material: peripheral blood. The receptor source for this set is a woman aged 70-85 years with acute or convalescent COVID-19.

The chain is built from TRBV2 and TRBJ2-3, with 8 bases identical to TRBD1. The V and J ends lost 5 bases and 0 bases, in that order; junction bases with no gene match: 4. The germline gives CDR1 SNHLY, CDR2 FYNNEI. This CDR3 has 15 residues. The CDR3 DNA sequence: TGTGCCAGCAGTTTGGACAGGGCTAGCACAGATACGCAGTATTTT. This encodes CASSLDRASTDTQYF.

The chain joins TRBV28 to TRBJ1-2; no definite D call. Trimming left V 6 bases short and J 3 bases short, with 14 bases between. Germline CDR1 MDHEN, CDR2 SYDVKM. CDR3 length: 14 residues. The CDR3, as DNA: TGTGCCAGCAGCCCCCGGCTCGGGTACTATGGCTACACCTTC. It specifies CASSPRLGYYGYTF.

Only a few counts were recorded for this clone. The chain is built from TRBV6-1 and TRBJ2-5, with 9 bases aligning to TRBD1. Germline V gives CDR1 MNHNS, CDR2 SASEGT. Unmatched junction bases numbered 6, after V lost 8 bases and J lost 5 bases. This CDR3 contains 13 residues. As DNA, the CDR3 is TGTGCCAGCGGAAACAGGGGGCGGGAGACCCAGTACTTC. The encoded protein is CASGNRGRETQYF.

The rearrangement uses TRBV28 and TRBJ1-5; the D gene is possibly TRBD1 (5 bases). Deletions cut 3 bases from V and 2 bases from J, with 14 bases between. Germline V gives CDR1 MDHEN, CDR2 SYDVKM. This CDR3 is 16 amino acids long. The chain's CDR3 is CASSFGAGRGNQPQHF. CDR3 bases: TGTGCCAGCAGTTTTGGCGCGGGGCGGGGCAATCAGCCCCAGCATTTT.

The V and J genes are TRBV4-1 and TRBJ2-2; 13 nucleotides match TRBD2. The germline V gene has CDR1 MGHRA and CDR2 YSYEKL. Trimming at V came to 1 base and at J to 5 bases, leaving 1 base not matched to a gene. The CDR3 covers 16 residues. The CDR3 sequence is CASSQGLAGGTGELFF. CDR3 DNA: TGCGCCAGCAGCCAAGGACTAGCGGGGGGAACCGGGGAGCTGTTTTTT.

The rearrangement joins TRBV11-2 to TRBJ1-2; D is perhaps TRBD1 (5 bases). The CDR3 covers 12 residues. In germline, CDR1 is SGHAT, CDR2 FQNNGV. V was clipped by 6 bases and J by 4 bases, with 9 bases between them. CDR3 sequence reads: CASRTGAYGYTF. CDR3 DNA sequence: TGTGCCAGCAGAACTGGGGCCTATGGCTACACCTTC.

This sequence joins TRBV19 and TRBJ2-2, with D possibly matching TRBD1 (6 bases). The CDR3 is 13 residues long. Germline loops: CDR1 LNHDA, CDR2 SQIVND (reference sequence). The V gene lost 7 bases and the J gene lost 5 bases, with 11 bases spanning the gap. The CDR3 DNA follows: TGTGCCAGTACGTTCAGGGGTACCGGGGAGCTGTTTTTT. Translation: CASTFRGTGELFF.

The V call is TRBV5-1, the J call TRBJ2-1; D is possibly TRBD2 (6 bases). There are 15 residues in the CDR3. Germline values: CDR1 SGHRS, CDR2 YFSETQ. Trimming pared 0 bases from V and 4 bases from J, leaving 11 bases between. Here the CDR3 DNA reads TGCGCCAGCAGCTTGGAGGCGGGATCTTACAATGAGCAGTTCTTC. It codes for CASSLEAGSYNEQFF. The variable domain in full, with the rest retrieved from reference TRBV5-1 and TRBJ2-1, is KAGVTQTPRYLIKTRGQQVTLSCSPISGHRSVSWYQQTPGQGLQFLFEYFSETQRNKGNFPGRFSGRQFSNSRSEMNVSTLELGDSALYLCASSLEAGSYNEQFFGPGTRLTVL.

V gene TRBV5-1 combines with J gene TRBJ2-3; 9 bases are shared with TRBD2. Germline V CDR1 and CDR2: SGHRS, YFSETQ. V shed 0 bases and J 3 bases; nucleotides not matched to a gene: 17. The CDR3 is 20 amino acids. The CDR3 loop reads CASSLVVAGAPLGVTDTQYF. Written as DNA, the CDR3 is TGCGCCAGCAGCTTGGTGGTAGCGGGAGCTCCCCTGGGGGTAACAGATACGCAGTATTTT.

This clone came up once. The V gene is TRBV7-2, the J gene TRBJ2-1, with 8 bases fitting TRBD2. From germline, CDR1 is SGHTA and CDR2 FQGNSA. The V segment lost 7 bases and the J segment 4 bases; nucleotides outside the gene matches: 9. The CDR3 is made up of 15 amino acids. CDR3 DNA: TGTGCCAGCACCCCCGGGACTAGAGCGTACAATGAGCAGTTCTTC. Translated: CASTPGTRAYNEQFF.

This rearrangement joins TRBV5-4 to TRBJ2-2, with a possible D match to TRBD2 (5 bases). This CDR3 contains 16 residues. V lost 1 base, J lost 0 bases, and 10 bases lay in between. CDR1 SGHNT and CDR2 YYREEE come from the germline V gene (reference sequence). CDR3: CASSLWRASNTGELFF. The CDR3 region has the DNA TGTGCCAGCAGCTTGTGGCGGGCCTCGAACACCGGGGAGCTGTTTTTT.

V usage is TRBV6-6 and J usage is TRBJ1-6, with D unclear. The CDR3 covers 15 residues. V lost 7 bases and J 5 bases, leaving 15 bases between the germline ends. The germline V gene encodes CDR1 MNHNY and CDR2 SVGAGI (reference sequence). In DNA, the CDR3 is TGTGCCAGCACCATCCTGGACGGGAATAATTCACCCCTCCACTTT. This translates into CASTILDGNNSPLHF.

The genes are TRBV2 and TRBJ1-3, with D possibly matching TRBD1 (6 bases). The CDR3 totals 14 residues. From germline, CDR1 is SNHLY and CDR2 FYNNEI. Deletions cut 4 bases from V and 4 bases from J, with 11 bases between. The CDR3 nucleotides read TGTGCCAGCAGTGTCGGGGACACCGGAAACACCATATATTTT. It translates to CASSVGDTGNTIYF.

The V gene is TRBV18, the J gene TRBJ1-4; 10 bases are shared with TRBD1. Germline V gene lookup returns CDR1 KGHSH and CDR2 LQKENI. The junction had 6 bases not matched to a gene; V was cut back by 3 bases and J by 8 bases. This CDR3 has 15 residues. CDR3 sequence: CASSPRTGGDEKLFF. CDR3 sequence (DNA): TGTGCCAGCTCACCGAGGACAGGGGGGGACGAAAAACTGTTTTTT.

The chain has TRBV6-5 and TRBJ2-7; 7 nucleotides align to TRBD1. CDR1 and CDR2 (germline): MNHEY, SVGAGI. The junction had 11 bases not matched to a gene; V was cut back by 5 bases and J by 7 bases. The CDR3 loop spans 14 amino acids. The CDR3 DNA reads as TGTGCCAGCAGTCCCGGGACAGCGGTCCGGGAGCAGTACTTC. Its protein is CASSPGTAVREQYF.

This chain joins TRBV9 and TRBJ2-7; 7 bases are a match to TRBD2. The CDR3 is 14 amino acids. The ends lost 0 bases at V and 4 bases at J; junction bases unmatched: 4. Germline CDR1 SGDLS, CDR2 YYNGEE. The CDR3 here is CASSVGQGGYEQYF. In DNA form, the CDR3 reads TGTGCCAGCAGCGTAGGCCAGGGAGGGTACGAGCAGTACTTC.

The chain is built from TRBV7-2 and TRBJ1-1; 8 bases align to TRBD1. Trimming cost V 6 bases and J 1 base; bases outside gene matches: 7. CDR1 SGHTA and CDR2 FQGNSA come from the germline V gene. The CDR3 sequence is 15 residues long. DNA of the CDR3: TGTGCCAGCAGTTCCAGGGGGCTAAGGAACACTGAAGCTTTCTTT. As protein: CASSSRGLRNTEAFF.

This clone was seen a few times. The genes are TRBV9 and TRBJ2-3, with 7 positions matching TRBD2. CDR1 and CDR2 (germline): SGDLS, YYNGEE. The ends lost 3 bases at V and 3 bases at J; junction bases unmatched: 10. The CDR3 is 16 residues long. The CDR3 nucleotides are TGTGCCAGCAGCGCAGCAGCGGGGTTAGTTACAGATACGCAGTATTTT. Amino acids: CASSAAAGLVTDTQYF.

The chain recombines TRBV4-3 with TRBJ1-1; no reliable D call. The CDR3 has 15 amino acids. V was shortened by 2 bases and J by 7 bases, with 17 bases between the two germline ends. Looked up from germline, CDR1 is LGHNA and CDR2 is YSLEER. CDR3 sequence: CASSQSSGIGNEAFF. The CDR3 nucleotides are TGCGCCAGCAGCCAATCCTCCGGGATAGGGAATGAAGCTTTCTTT.

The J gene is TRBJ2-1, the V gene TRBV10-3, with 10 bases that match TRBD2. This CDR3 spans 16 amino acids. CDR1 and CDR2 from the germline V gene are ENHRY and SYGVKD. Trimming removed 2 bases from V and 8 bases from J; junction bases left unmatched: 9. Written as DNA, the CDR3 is TGTGCCATCAGTGAGAGTCTAGCGGGAGAGGACGATGAGCAGTTCTTC. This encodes CAISESLAGEDDEQFF.

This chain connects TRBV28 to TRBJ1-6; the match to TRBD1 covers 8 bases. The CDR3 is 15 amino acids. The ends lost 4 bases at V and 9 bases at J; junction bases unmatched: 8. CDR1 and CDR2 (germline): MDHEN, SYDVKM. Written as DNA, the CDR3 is TGTGCCAGCAGTTCCAGTGGACAGGGTCCTTCACCCCTCCACTTT. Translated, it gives CASSSSGQGPSPLHF.

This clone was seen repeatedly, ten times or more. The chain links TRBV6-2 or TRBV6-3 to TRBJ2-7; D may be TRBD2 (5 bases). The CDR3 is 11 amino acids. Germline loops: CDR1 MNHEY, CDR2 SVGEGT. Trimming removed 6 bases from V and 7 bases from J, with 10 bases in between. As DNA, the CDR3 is TGTGCCAGCAGCACGGGGTGGGAGCAGTACTTC. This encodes CASSTGWEQYF.

CDR3 sequence reads: CASSFQTANNEQFF. In DNA form, the CDR3 reads TGCGCCAGCAGCTTCCAGACAGCCAACAATGAGCAGTTCTTC. The chain links TRBV5-1 to TRBJ2-1, with a possible D match to TRBD1 (5 bases). Germline V CDR1 and CDR2: SGHRS, YFSETQ. V lost 2 bases and J 5 bases, leaving 11 bases between the germline ends. There are 14 residues in the CDR3.

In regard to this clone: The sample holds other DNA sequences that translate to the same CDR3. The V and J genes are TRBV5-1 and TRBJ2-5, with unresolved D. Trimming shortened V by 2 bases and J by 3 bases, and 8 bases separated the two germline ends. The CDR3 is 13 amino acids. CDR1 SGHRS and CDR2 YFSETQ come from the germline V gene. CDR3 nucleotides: TGCGCCAGCAGCTTAGGCGGAGAAGAGACCCAGTACTTC. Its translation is CASSLGGEETQYF.

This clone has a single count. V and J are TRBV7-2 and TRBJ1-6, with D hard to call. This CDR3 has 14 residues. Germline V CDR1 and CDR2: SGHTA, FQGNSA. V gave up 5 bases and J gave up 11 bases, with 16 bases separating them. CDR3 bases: TGTGCCAGCAGCGAAAACCCGGGTTGGGCACCCCTCCACTTT. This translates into CASSENPGWAPLHF.

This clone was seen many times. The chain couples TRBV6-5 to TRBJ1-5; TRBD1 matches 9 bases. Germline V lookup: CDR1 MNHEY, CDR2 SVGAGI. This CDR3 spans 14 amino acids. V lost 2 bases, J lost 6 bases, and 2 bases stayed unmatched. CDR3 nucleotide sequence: TGTGCCAGCAGTTACGGACAGGGGATTCAGCCCCAGCATTTT. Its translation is CASSYGQGIQPQHF.

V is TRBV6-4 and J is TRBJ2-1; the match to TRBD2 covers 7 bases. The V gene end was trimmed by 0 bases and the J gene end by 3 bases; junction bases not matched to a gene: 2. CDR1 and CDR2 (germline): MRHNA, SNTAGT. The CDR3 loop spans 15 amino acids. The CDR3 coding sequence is TGTGCCAGCAGTGACTCGAGCGGGAACTACAATGAGCAGTTCTTC. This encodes CASSDSSGNYNEQFF.

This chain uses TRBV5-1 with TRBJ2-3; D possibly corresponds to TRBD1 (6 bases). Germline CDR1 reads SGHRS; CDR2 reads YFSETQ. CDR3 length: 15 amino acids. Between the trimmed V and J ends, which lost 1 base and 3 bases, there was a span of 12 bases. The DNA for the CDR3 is TGCGCCAGCAGCTTGTCCCTAGGGGGAACAGATACGCAGTATTTT. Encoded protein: CASSLSLGGTDTQYF. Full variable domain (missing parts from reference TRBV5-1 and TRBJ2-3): KAGVTQTPRYLIKTRGQQVTLSCSPISGHRSVSWYQQTPGQGLQFLFEYFSETQRNKGNFPGRFSGRQFSNSRSEMNVSTLELGDSALYLCASSLSLGGTDTQYFGPGTRLTVL.

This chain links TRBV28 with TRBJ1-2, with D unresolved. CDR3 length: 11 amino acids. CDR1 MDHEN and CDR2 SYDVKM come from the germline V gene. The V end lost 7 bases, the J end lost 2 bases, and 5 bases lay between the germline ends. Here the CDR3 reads CASTSNYGYTF. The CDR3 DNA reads TGTGCCAGCACTTCCAACTATGGCTACACCTTC.

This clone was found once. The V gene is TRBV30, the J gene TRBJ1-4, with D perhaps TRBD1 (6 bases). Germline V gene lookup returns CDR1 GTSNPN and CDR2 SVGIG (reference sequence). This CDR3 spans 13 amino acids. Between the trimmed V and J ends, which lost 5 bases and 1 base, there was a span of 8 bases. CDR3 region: CAWAGVTNEKLFF. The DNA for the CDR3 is TGTGCCTGGGCAGGGGTAACTAATGAAAAACTGTTTTTT.

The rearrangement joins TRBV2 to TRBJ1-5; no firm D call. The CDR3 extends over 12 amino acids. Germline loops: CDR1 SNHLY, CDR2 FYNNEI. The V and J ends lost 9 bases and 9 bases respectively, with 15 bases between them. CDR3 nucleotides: TGTGCCAGTTCTTCGGAGTTAGGGCCCCAGCATTTT. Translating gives CASSSELGPQHF.

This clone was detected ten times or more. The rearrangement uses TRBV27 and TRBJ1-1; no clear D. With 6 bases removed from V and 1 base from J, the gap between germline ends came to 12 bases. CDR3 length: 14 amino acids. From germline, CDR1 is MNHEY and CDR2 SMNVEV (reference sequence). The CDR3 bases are TGTGCCAGCAGAGCGACTCCTTCGAACACTGAAGCTTTCTTT. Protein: CASRATPSNTEAFF.